The text below deals with one T cell receptor beta chain. Amplification targeted TCR beta CDR3 regions from RNA transcripts. RT-PCR in the first round (using the HTBI primer set) targeted the TCR CDR3. TCRdb re-called the multiplex PCR reads with MiXCR, one entry per CDR3 protein. The table has fewer than 900,000 distinct CDR3 sequences, 16% seen once. It was considered stable Graves' hyperthyroidism when ophthalmopathy did not progress within 18 months. The record originates from a study of T cells in Graves' hyperthyroidism and ophthalmopathy. The receptor was isolated from a man younger than 35 with Graves' hyperthyroidism. Sequences were obtained from blood.

The CDR3, as DNA: TGTGCCAGCAGTCAAAGAGGGTCTAGGACAGCCCTCCGCTATGGCTACACCTTC. Residues: CASSQRGSRTALRYGYTF. The rearrangement links TRBV27 to TRBJ1-2; D possibly corresponds to TRBD1 (6 bases). CDR1 MNHEY and CDR2 SMNVEV come from the germline V gene (reference sequence). With 5 bases removed from V and 4 bases from J, the gap between germline ends came to 26 bases. The CDR3 is 18 residues long.